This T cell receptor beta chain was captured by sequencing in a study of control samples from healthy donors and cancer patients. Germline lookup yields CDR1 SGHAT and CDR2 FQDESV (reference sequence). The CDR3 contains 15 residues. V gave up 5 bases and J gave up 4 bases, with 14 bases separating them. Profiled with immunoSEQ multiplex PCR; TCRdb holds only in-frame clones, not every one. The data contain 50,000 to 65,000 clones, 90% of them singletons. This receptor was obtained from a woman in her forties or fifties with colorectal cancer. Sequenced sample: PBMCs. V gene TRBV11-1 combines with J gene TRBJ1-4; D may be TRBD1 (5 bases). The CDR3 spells CASSDTRGINEKLFF. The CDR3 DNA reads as TGTGCCAGCAGCGACACACGGGGGATTAATGAAAAACTGTTTTTT.